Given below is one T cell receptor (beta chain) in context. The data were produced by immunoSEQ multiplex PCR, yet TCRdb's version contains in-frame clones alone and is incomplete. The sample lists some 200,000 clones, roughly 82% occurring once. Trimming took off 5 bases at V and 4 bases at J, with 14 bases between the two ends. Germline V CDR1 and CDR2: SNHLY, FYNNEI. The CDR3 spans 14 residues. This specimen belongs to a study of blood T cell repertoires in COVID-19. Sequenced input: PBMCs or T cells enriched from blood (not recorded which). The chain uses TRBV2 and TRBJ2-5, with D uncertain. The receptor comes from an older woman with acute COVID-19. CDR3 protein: CASSSPSSRETQYF. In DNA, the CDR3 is TGTGCCAGCAGTTCTCCTTCCTCCCGAGAGACCCAGTACTTC.